The next 21 T cell receptor beta chains were all read from a single sample in a study of tumor-infiltrating lymphocytes in primary liver carcinoma. The authors made TCR beta cDNA from approximately 490 ng total RNA with a constant-region primer. Three nested multiplex PCR rounds of slightly modified ARM-PCR generated TCR beta libraries. Both of the initial two PCR rounds ran for roughly 10 cycles and employed TRBV1-TRBV30 forward primers alongside a C-beta reverse primer. TCRdb ran MiXCR on the multiplex PCR reads and lists one entry per CDR3 protein. The repertoire holds about 330,000 distinct CDR3 sequences, with around three fifths as singletons. In addition to blood RNA drawn from unsorted whole blood, germline DNA was extracted. Sequencing input: peripheral blood. Receptors originate from a middle-aged man with primary liver carcinoma and hepatitis B virus infection.

The sample holds a few counts of this clonotype. The CDR3 reads CASSFGDQETQYF. In DNA, the CDR3 is TGTGCCAGCAGCTTCGGAGATCAAGAGACCCAGTACTTC. The chain joins TRBV7-2 to TRBJ2-5, with D unresolved. The CDR3 contains 13 residues. Germline loops: CDR1 SGHTA, CDR2 FQGNSA. V dropped 3 bases and J dropped 2 bases, with 7 bases sitting between them.

For this clonotype: A much larger clone lies one base from this, so it may be a read error. V is TRBV12-3 or TRBV12-4 and J is TRBJ1-5, with 9 bases lining up with TRBD1. Trimming at V came to 10 bases and at J to 4 bases, leaving 11 bases not matched to a gene. This CDR3 has 15 amino acids. Here the CDR3 DNA reads TGTGCCACCAGGCTTGGTGGGACAGGGAATCAGCCCCAGCATTTT. Protein: CATRLGGTGNQPQHF.

On this clonotype itself: This sequence may be a read error, since a much larger clone differs from it by one base. Because it lacks the conserved phenylalanine or tryptophan at the end, this CDR3 is likely a read error. The rearrangement links TRBV6-1 to TRBJ1-1; no clear D. The length of the CDR3 is 14 residues. Germline-derived CDR1 and CDR2 are MNHNS and SASEGT. Trimming stripped 4 bases from V and 1 base from J, with 10 bases between. CDR3 loop: CASSARSWNTEAFS. The CDR3 DNA sequence: TGTGCCAGCAGTGCGCGGAGTTGGAACACTGAAGCTTTCTCT.

Only a few counts were recorded for this clonotype. This chain links TRBV12-3 or TRBV12-4 with TRBJ2-1, with TRBD2 matching over 11 bases. The trim removed 6 bases at V and 7 bases at J, leaving 8 bases unmatched. The CDR3 loop spans 15 amino acids. The chain's CDR3 is CASSPPSGRKNEQFF. The CDR3 coding sequence is TGTGCCAGCAGCCCTCCTAGCGGGAGGAAGAATGAGCAGTTCTTC.

In the case of this clonotype: This sequence may be a read error, since a much larger clone differs from it by one base. The genes are TRBV12-3 or TRBV12-4 and TRBJ2-1, with 7 bases identical to TRBD2. The CDR3 has 15 amino acids. The CDR3 region has the DNA TGTGTCAGCAGTTTAGTTGCGGGGGTCTTTCCTGAGCAGTTCTTC. Translating gives CVSSLVAGVFPEQFF.

About this clonotype itself: This may be a read error: a much more frequent sequence differs by one nucleotide. The chain carries TRBV5-6 and TRBJ2-5; a possible D gene is TRBD1 (5 bases). Trimming left V 0 bases short and J 2 bases short, with 17 bases between. In germline, CDR1 is SGHDT, CDR2 YYEEEE. This CDR3 is 17 amino acids long. In DNA form, the CDR3 reads TGTGCCAGCAGCTTGGGGCAGGGTAGGAGCCCTCAAGAGACCCAGTACTTC. Translating it yields CASSLGQGRSPQETQYF. The full variable domain, completed using reference TRBV5-6 and TRBJ2-5, is DAGVTQSPTHLIKTRGQQVTLRCSPKSGHDTVSWYQQALGQGPQFIFQYYEEEERQRGNFPDRFSGHQFPNYSSELNVNALLLGDSALYLCASSLGQGRSPQETQYFGPGTRLLVL.

This clonotype was recorded only once. Just one base apart from a much larger clone, this may be a read error. J is TRBJ2-7 and V is TRBV4-3, with 8 positions matching TRBD2. This CDR3 is built from 15 residues. Germline-derived CDR1 and CDR2 are LGHNA and YSLEER. The CDR3 nucleotides read TGCGCCAGCAGCCCAGGTATTAGCGGGAACTACGAGCGGTACTTC. Translated: CASSPGISGNYERYF.

In this sample, this clonotype turned up a few times. It may be a read error: a sequence one base away is much more abundant. The rearrangement uses TRBV6-2 or TRBV6-3 and TRBJ1-5; TRBD1 might be the D (6 bases). The CDR3 length is 15 residues. Germline lookup yields CDR1 MNHEY and CDR2 SVGEGT. In DNA, the CDR3 is TGTGTCAGCACTCGGGACAAGGCCCGAAATCAGCCCCAGCATTTT. Protein sequence: CVSTRDKARNQPQHF.

For the CDR3, the DNA is TGTGCCAGCAGCTCGGGAGGGCCATACAATGAGCAGTTCTTC. Protein product: CASSSGGPYNEQFF. The rearrangement links TRBV11-2 to TRBJ2-1; 8 bases align to TRBD2. The V segment lost 4 bases and the J segment 4 bases; nucleotides outside the gene matches: 3. The CDR3 spans 14 residues. CDR1 and CDR2 (germline): SGHAT, FQNNGV.

The sample holds many counts of this clonotype. Germline and junction disagree at one end, which may indicate a read error. The CDR3 reads CASEGGNPGELFF. CDR3 coding DNA: TGTGCCAGCGAGGGGGGGAACCCCGGGGAGCTGTTTTTT. The chain carries TRBV12-3 or TRBV12-4 and TRBJ2-2, with D possibly TRBD2 on 7 matching bases. This CDR3 is built from 13 residues.

This clonotype has a count of ten or more. V and J are TRBV6-1 and TRBJ1-1, with D hard to call. CDR3 size: 14 residues. The germline V gene encodes CDR1 MNHNS and CDR2 SASEGT. Trimming removed 2 bases from V and 2 bases from J, with 9 bases in between. Here the CDR3 reads CASSEQRINTEAFF. CDR3 in DNA: TGTGCCAGCAGTGAACAACGGATCAACACTGAAGCTTTCTTT.

Concerning this clonotype itself: This may come from a read error, since a much larger clone is one base off. V and J are TRBV12-3 or TRBV12-4 and TRBJ1-1; D is unclear. CDR3 size: 14 residues. CDR3 bases: TGTGTCAGCAGTTTAGGAGCACGCTGGACTGAAGCTTTCTTT. Encoded protein: CVSSLGARWTEAFF.

As concerns this clonotype: One junction end does not reproduce the germline sequence, and a read error may be involved. The chain employs TRBV11-2 and TRBJ1-6; D gene ambiguous. There are 12 residues in the CDR3. Per germline, CDR1 SGHAT and CDR2 FQNNGV. CDR3 residues: CANSLESGTLHF. CDR3 DNA: TGTGCCAACAGCTTAGAAAGTGGGACCCTCCACTTT.

This chain joins TRBV6-6 and TRBJ2-1; 7 nucleotides match TRBD1. The CDR3 has 14 residues. CDR1 is MNHNY and CDR2 is SVGAGI in the germline V gene (reference sequence). V lost 10 bases and J lost 9; bases outside the gene matches: 15. The CDR3 sequence: CATRGGQIQGEQFF. CDR3 DNA: TGTGCCACCAGAGGGGGACAGATCCAAGGTGAGCAGTTCTTC.

The chain uses TRBV6-2 or TRBV6-3 and TRBJ2-1, with D possibly being TRBD1 or TRBD2 (5 bases each). The CDR3 runs to 12 residues. From germline, CDR1 is MNHEY and CDR2 SVGEGT. Trimming left V 10 bases short and J 11 bases short, with 18 bases between. This CDR3 reads CAIRRGSAKQFF. CDR3 DNA: TGTGCCATCAGACGGGGCTCAGCTAAGCAGTTCTTC.

The J gene is TRBJ2-7, the V gene TRBV5-1; 11 bases agree with TRBD1. Germline V gene sequence: CDR1 SGHRS, CDR2 YFSETQ. The CDR3 runs to 14 residues. The J segment lost 2 bases and the V segment lost 5 bases, leaving 3 bases of the junction unmatched. CDR3 amino acids: CASRWDRGAYEQYF. The CDR3 DNA sequence: TGCGCCAGCAGGTGGGACAGGGGGGCCTACGAGCAGTACTTC.

This clonotype was picked up a small number of times. The chain couples TRBV5-5 to TRBJ2-7, with 8 bases lining up with TRBD1. CDR3 size: 15 residues. Germline assignment: CDR1 SGHKS and CDR2 YYEKEE (reference sequence). Trimming took 0 bases from V and 1 from J; bases not matched to a gene: 3. The CDR3 loop is CASSLEGTGSYEQYF. In DNA form, the CDR3 reads TGTGCCAGCAGCTTGGAAGGGACAGGATCCTACGAGCAGTACTTC.

J is TRBJ2-2 and V is TRBV10-2; the match to TRBD2 covers 9 bases. The ends lost 8 bases at V and 6 bases at J; junction bases unmatched: 4. Germline CDR1 reads WSHSY; CDR2 reads SAAADI. The CDR3 is 13 residues long. The CDR3 nucleotides read TGCGCCAGCGGTGGGACTAGCTCCGGGGAGCTGTTTTTT. This encodes CASGGTSSGELFF.

The chain carries TRBV5-4 and TRBJ2-3; D might be TRBD2 (7 bases). The germline V and J ends were trimmed by 4 bases and 5 bases, with 11 bases remaining between them. The CDR3 contains 13 residues. Germline V gives CDR1 SGHNT, CDR2 YYREEE (reference sequence). The CDR3 loop is CASSGGDKDTQYF. The CDR3 DNA sequence: TGTGCCAGCAGCGGGGGGGACAAAGATACGCAGTATTTT.

A few counts support this clonotype. The genes are TRBV10-2 and TRBJ1-4; D is possibly TRBD1 (5 bases). Germline loops: CDR1 WSHSY, CDR2 SAAADI. The V end was cut by 7 bases, the J end by 11 bases, with 14 bases between. CDR3 length: 12 amino acids. Here the CDR3 DNA reads TGCGCCAGCACAGGGCAATGGGGTAAACTGTTTTTT. It yields the protein CASTGQWGKLFF.

In the case of this clonotype: In this CDR3 the conserved last residue, phenylalanine or tryptophan, is missing, so a read error is likely. The chain has TRBV4-2 and TRBJ2-7; 10 nucleotides match TRBD1. CDR1 is LGHNA and CDR2 is YNFKEQ in the germline V gene. This CDR3 region has 14 residues. CDR3 loop: CVSSQGTGDYEQYL. As DNA, the CDR3 is TGTGTCAGCAGCCAAGGGACAGGGGACTACGAGCAGTACCTC.